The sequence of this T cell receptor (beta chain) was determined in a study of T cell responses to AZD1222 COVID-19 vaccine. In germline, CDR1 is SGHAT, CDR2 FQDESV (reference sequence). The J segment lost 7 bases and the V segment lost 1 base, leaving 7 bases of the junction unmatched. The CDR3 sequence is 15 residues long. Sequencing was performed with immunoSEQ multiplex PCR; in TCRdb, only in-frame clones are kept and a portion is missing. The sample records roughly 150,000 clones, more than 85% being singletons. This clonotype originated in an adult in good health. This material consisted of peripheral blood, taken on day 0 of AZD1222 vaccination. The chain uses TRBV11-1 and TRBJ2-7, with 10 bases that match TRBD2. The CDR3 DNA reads TGTGCCAGCAGCTTAGGACTAGCGGGTGAATCGGAGCAGTACTTC. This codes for CASSLGLAGESEQYF.